This T cell receptor beta chain appears in the sequencing data of a study of vaccination effects on CD4 cells after COVID-19. The CDR3 has 15 amino acids. Germline V gene sequence: CDR1 MNHEY, CDR2 SVGAGI. V was cut by 2 bases and J by 0 bases, with 8 bases left in between. Following an approximately ten-day culture, CD4+ T cells were purified. This individual contracted SARS-CoV-2 between March and December 2020, as verified by PCR. As their vaccination, participants received two doses of either BNT162b2 or mRNA-1273. Overall study results and limits: The authors studied few convalescent patients and collected no early post-infection timepoints. Infection- and vaccine-induced clones contracted markedly late after vaccination.

The assay was immunoSEQ multiplex PCR, and TCRdb's table has in-frame clones only and misses some. Here the sample spans about 50,000 clones, under 85% being singletons. Remarks on this clone: What it recognizes is unknown.

The gene calls are TRBV6-5 and TRBJ2-1; no reliable D call. This clonotype was obtained from a human donor who had a prior SARS-CoV-2 infection. The sequencing here drew on CD4+ T cells from PBMCs cultured without peptide, taken after COVID-19 vaccination. The CDR3 loop reads CASSYDVSSYNEQFF. The DNA of the CDR3 is TGTGCCAGCAGTTACGATGTTAGCTCCTACAATGAGCAGTTCTTC.